The TCR beta chain under discussion was sequenced for a study of cytomegalovirus exposure and HLA in healthy donors. Points from the study as a whole: The study dropped some indistinguishable V segments, TRBV6-2 and TRBV6-3 among them.

PCR employed 60 Vbeta and 13 Jbeta primers. Original methodology: In a later analysis, some 80 million unique TCR beta chains included roughly 11 million shared by two or more donors. Clones were sequenced by immunoSEQ multiplex PCR, and TCRdb holds only the in-frame ones, with some missing. V, J and clone size derive from that table, while D and trimming were established from the DNA sequence. The sample comprises 150,000 to 180,000 clones, roughly 80% of which are singletons, and around 13% rests with the top ten. The CDR3 spans 15 residues. Germline values: CDR1 SGHDT, CDR2 YYEEEE. V shed 2 bases, J shed 2 bases, and the junction held 4 bases outside the gene matches. In this sample, this clone turned up once. What it binds is unknown.

The receptor was derived from a young man in good health and CMV-seropositive. The sample was PBMCs. The chain combines TRBV5-6 with TRBJ1-2, with 9 bases lining up with TRBD1. Here the CDR3 DNA reads TGTGCCAGCAGCTTCGGTGGGACAGGGAACTATGGCTACACCTTC. It specifies CASSFGGTGNYGYTF.